These T cell receptor beta chains were read from a single sample in a study of T cells in localized non-small cell lung cancer. Sequencing was performed with immunoSEQ multiplex PCR; in TCRdb, only in-frame clones are kept and a portion is missing. This sample carries approximately 11,000 clones, roughly 77% of them seen once, and the ten largest clones take roughly 30%. The sequencing here drew on peripheral blood, taken before any cancer treatment. Source of these receptors: a male donor at least 60 years old with stage I lung adenocarcinoma. Each CDR3 is given with its conserved first and last residue. The D gene is left open where the match is weak. Rows give clone size only sometimes, using once, few, many, or a class for an expanded clone.

d_gene: NA; len: 15; v_gene: TRBV5-6; abundance: NA; j_gene: TRBJ1-4; CDR3aa: CASSFFAEIDEKLFF; CDR3nt: TGTGCCAGCAGCTTTTTCGCGGAAATTGATGAAAAACTGTTTTTT
d_gene: TRBD1; len: 17; v_gene: TRBV5-4; abundance: NA; j_gene: TRBJ1-2; CDR3aa: CASTSEKGGPKYYGYTF; CDR3nt: TGTGCCAGCACTAGCGAAAAAGGGGGCCCGAAATACTATGGCTACACCTTC
d_gene: TRBD2; len: 16; v_gene: TRBV7-9; abundance: once; j_gene: TRBJ2-5; CDR3aa: CASSLITSGVQETQYF; CDR3nt: TGTGCCAGCAGCTTAATAACTAGCGGGGTCCAAGAGACCCAGTACTTC
d_gene: NA; len: 14; v_gene: TRBV5-1; abundance: NA; j_gene: TRBJ2-5; CDR3aa: CASSLDGGHGTQYF; CDR3nt: TGCGCCAGCAGCTTGGACGGGGGCCACGGTACCCAGTACTTC
d_gene: NA; len: 15; v_gene: TRBV7-9; abundance: NA; j_gene: TRBJ1-2; CDR3aa: CASSSTPQDNYGYTF; CDR3nt: TGTGCCAGCAGCTCAACACCGCAGGATAACTATGGCTACACCTTC
d_gene: NA; len: 15; v_gene: TRBV2; abundance: NA; j_gene: TRBJ1-1; CDR3aa: CASSDPGLATTEAFF; CDR3nt: TGTGCCAGCAGTGATCCGGGTTTGGCGACCACTGAAGCTTTCTTT
d_gene: TRBD2; len: 15; v_gene: TRBV27; abundance: NA; j_gene: TRBJ2-1; CDR3aa: CASSLTRTSGNEQFF; CDR3nt: TGTGCCAGCAGTTTAACCCGGACTAGCGGGAATGAGCAGTTCTTC
d_gene: NA; len: 15; v_gene: TRBV5-1; abundance: NA; j_gene: TRBJ1-5; CDR3aa: CASSLLGNSNQPQHF; CDR3nt: TGTGCCAGCAGCTTGCTAGGGAATAGCAATCAGCCCCAGCATTTT
d_gene: TRBD1; len: 14; v_gene: TRBV4-3; abundance: NA; j_gene: TRBJ1-5; CDR3aa: CASSQRTGDQPQHF; CDR3nt: TGCGCCAGCAGCCAAAGGACAGGGGATCAGCCCCAGCATTTT
d_gene: TRBD1; len: 15; v_gene: TRBV7-7; abundance: NA; j_gene: TRBJ2-5; CDR3aa: CASSSGTGAGETQYF; CDR3nt: TGTGCCAGCAGCTCCGGGACAGGGGCTGGAGAGACCCAGTACTTC
d_gene: TRBD2; len: 16; v_gene: TRBV2; abundance: NA; j_gene: TRBJ2-3; CDR3aa: CASSASSWAGVDTQYF; CDR3nt: TGTGCCAGCTCTGCCTCGTCCTGGGCGGGGGTAGATACGCAGTATTTT
d_gene: TRBD1; len: 14; v_gene: TRBV10-3; abundance: few; j_gene: TRBJ1-1; CDR3aa: CAITSGQGIPEAFF; CDR3nt: TGTGCCATCACCTCAGGACAGGGAATCCCTGAAGCTTTCTTT
d_gene: NA; len: 11; v_gene: TRBV11-2; abundance: once; j_gene: TRBJ1-1; CDR3aa: CASSLVSEAFF; CDR3nt: TGTGCCAGCAGCTTAGTTAGTGAAGCTTTCTTT
d_gene: NA; len: 15; v_gene: TRBV7-9; abundance: few; j_gene: TRBJ1-5; CDR3aa: CASSSGANGNQPQHF; CDR3nt: TGTGCCAGCAGCTCGGGAGCAAACGGGAACCAGCCCCAGCATTTT
d_gene: TRBD1; len: 14; v_gene: TRBV6-5; abundance: NA; j_gene: TRBJ1-1; CDR3aa: CASSRQGRDTEAFF; CDR3nt: TGTGCCAGCAGTAGACAGGGGAGGGACACTGAAGCTTTCTTT
d_gene: NA; len: 15; v_gene: TRBV7-2; abundance: NA; j_gene: TRBJ1-4; CDR3aa: CASSLRRGTNEKLFF; CDR3nt: TGTGCCAGCAGCTTACGGCGGGGGACTAATGAAAAACTGTTTTTT
d_gene: NA; len: 15; v_gene: TRBV18; abundance: NA; j_gene: TRBJ2-1; CDR3aa: CASSITASSYNEQFF; CDR3nt: TGTGCCAGCTCCATTACAGCGAGCTCCTACAATGAGCAGTTCTTC
d_gene: NA; len: 16; v_gene: TRBV9; abundance: once; j_gene: TRBJ2-2; CDR3aa: CASSVVLDPTTGELFF; CDR3nt: TGTGCCAGCAGCGTAGTCCTAGACCCCACCACCGGGGAGCTGTTTTTT
d_gene: NA; len: 13; v_gene: TRBV19; abundance: NA; j_gene: TRBJ2-2; CDR3aa: CASSLTGSGELFF; CDR3nt: TGTGCCAGTAGTCTCACGGGGTCCGGGGAGCTGTTTTTT
d_gene: TRBD2; len: 15; v_gene: TRBV4-1; abundance: NA; j_gene: TRBJ2-2; CDR3aa: CASSQDQGGTGELFF; CDR3nt: TGCGCCAGCAGCCAAGATCAGGGAGGGACCGGGGAGCTGTTTTTT
d_gene: NA; len: 13; v_gene: TRBV11-2; abundance: NA; j_gene: TRBJ1-1; CDR3aa: CASSFWLGREAFF; CDR3nt: TGTGCCAGCAGCTTTTGGTTGGGCAGAGAAGCTTTCTTT
d_gene: NA; len: 14; v_gene: TRBV7-6; abundance: NA; j_gene: TRBJ1-1; CDR3aa: CASSLGRLNTEAFF; CDR3nt: TGTGCCAGCAGCTTAGGTCGGCTGAACACTGAAGCTTTCTTT